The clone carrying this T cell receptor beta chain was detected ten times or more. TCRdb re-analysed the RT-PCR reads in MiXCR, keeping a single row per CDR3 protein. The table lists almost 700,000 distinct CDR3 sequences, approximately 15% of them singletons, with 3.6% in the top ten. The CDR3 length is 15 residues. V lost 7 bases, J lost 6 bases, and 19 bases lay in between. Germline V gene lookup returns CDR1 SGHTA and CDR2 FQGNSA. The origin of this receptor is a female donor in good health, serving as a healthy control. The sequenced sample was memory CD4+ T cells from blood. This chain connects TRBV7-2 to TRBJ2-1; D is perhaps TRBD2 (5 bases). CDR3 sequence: CASTILLVGVNEQFF. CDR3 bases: TGTGCCAGCACTATCCTCCTGGTCGGGGTCAATGAGCAGTTCTTC.